Detailed here is one T cell receptor beta chain. Its specificity is not known. These data come from a study of CD8 T cells in ankylosing spondylitis. Overall study findings and caveats: Ankylosing spondylitis blood seemed to carry a telltale TCR beta motif made of several highly homologous variants. Disease-linked clones, CD8+, were relatively rare in peripheral blood. According to the report, clones linked to the disease were significantly enriched in matched synovial fluid samples taken from ankylosing spondylitis patients.

Quantitative 5'-RACE with molecular barcodes produced the TCR beta libraries. Each CDR3 protein is one row after TCRdb ran MiXCR on the 5' RACE reads. The data contain 700,000 or so distinct CDR3 sequences, 19% of them seen just once; the ten biggest clones take up under 20%. The origin of this receptor is a male donor with ankylosing spondylitis. Sequenced: blood, either unsorted or a sorted T cell fraction (not recorded which).

The DNA for the CDR3 is TGTGCCAGCAGCCTACGACAGGTTTCGACGTGGGCTTTCTTT. Residues: CASSLRQVSTWAFF. V gene TRBV3-1 combines with J gene TRBJ1-1, with a tentative D call TRBD1 (6 bases). There are 14 residues in the CDR3. CDR1 is LGHDT and CDR2 is YNNKEL in the germline V gene (reference sequence). V lost 4 bases to trimming and J lost 11 bases, with 20 bases between them.